Sequencing of this T cell receptor beta chain was carried out in a study of cytomegalovirus exposure and HLA in healthy donors. Study-wide background: Sequencing of about 179 million T cells in an earlier analysis found 90 million to 120 million unique TCR beta sequences. Study results and limitations: The study flagged about 160 TCR beta chains as cytomegalovirus-associated. The study assumed roughly uniform donor sequencing depth for presence/absence analyses. TCR beta sequences reportedly predicted most subjects' HLA-A and HLA-B alleles accurately.

A few counts support this clone. The antigen remains unidentified. The CDR3 consists of 16 residues. In germline, CDR1 is MNHEY, CDR2 SVGAGI. Trimming cost V 0 bases and J 0 bases, with 8 bases left between them. The PCR ran on 60 Vbeta and 13 Jbeta primers. Data came from immunoSEQ multiplex PCR; TCRdb stores just in-frame clones and leaves some out. Here the sample spans around 140,000 clones, around four fifths being singletons. This clonotype was sampled from a woman in her sixties in good health and CMV-seropositive. The chain combines TRBV6-5 with TRBJ2-2, with D uncertain. Sequenced material: PBMCs. The CDR3 is CASSYSAGANTGELFF. CDR3 coding DNA: TGTGCCAGCAGTTACTCGGCAGGCGCGAACACCGGGGAGCTGTTTTTT.